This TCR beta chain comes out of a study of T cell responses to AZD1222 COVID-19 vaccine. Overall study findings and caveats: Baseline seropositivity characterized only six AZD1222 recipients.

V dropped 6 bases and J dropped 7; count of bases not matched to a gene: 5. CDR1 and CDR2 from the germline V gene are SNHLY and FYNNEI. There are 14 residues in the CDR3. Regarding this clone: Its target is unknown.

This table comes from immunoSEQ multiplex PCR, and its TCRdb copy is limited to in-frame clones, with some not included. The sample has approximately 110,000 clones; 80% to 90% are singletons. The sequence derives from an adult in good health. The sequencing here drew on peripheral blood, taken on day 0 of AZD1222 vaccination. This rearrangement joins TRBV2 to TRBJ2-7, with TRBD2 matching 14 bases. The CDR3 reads CASSGLAGGLEQYF. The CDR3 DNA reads TGTGCCAGCAGCGGACTAGCGGGGGGACTAGAGCAGTACTTC.